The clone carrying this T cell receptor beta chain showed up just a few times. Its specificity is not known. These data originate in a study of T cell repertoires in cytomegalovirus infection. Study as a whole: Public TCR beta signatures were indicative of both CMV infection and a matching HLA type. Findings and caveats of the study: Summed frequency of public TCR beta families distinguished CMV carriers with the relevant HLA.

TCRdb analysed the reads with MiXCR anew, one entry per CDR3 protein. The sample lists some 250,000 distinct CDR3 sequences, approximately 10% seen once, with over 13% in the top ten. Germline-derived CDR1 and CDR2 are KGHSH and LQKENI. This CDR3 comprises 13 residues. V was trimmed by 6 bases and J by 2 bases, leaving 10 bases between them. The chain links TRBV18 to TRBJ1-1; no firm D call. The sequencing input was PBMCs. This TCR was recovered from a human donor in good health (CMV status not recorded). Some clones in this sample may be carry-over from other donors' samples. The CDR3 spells CASSESLNTEAFF. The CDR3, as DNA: TGTGCCAGCTCGGAAAGCCTAAACACTGAAGCTTTCTTT.